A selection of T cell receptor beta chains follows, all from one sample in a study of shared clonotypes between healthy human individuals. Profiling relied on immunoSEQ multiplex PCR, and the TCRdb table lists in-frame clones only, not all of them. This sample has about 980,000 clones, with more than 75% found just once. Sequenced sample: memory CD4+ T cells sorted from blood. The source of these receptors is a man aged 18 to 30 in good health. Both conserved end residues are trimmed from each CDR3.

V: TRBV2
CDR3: ASSGRDPNYEQY

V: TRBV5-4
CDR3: ASSLLGQGSSGANVLT

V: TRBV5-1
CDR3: ASSLASGDSPLH

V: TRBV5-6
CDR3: ASSLVPGNVETQY

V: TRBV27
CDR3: ASRSGFGPTRSGELF

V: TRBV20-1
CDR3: SARKGEKLF

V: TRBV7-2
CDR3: ASSLNRLGGGDTQY

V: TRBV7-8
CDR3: ASSPGVPNTEAF

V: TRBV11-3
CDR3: ASSLEGKAGNTIY

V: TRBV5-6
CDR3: ASSAPFSSSPLH

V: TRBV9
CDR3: ASSVAVGNYGYT

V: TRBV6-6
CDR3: ASSLQRGGTDTQY

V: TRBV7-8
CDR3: ASSSGEGENIQY

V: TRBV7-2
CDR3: ASSLEGGVQPQH

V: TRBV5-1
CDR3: ASSSASSNEQF

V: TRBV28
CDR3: ASNFDRGRYNEQF

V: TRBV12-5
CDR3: ASGPPTSGANTGELF